This T cell receptor (beta chain) was documented in a study of blood T cell repertoires in COVID-19. The germline gives CDR1 KGHSH, CDR2 LQKENI. There are 15 residues in the CDR3. Trimming removed 5 bases from V and 9 bases from J; junction bases left unmatched: 13. Clones were sequenced by immunoSEQ multiplex PCR, and TCRdb holds only the in-frame ones, with some missing. The repertoire holds over 120,000 clones, with roughly four fifths as singletons. The chain recombines TRBV18 with TRBJ2-7; TRBD2 matches 10 bases. The sequence was obtained from a woman aged 50 to 60 with active or convalescent COVID-19. Sequenced: peripheral blood. The CDR3 DNA reads as TGTGCCAGCTCATCGGGTGCTAGCGGGGGTGCTTGGCAGTACTTC. The encoded protein is CASSSGASGGAWQYF.